This T cell receptor beta chain derives from a study of blood T cell repertoires in COVID-19. As for the study in general: From the United States, Italy and Spain came samples of acute and convalescent COVID-19. PBMCs, B-cell-depleted T cells, or T cells were the source of the cDNA or gDNA that made up the material.

How the authors handled the data: The authors estimated nucleated cell counts from reference gene primer amplification. Assay: immunoSEQ multiplex PCR; the TCRdb copy retains only in-frame clones and omits some. The V and J calls and clone size are taken from that table; D and trimming were inferred from the DNA. The table shows 200,000 to 300,000 clones, with 70% to 90% occurring only once. Germline values: CDR1 LNHDA, CDR2 SQIVND (reference sequence). This CDR3 is built from 14 residues. V lost 4 bases and J lost 3; bases outside the gene matches: 2. The receptor comes from an older woman with active or convalescent COVID-19. The chain has TRBV19 and TRBJ2-7, with 11 bases that match TRBD2. The sequenced sample was peripheral blood. CDR3 nucleotide sequence: TGTGCCAGTAGTAAAACTAGCGGGAGCTACGAGCAGTACTTC. Its translation: CASSKTSGSYEQYF.